Below are 4 T cell receptor beta chains sequenced from a single sample in a study of OX40 agonist ivuxolimab in advanced cancers. The data were produced by immunoSEQ multiplex PCR, yet TCRdb's version contains in-frame clones alone and is incomplete. The sample has under 85,000 clones; 70% to 90% are singletons. Material: CD4+ or CD8+ T cells sorted from blood, obtained in a trial of the OX40 agonist ivuxolimab. These receptor sequences come from an adult with an advanced solid tumor such as melanoma, head and neck, liver or kidney cancer.

This clone occurred once. V gene TRBV7-8 combines with J gene TRBJ2-7, with D perhaps matching TRBD1 (5 bases). V was clipped by 5 bases and J by 6 bases, with 20 bases between them. CDR3 length: 15 residues. Germline-derived CDR1 and CDR2 are SGHVS and FQNEAQ. The CDR3 coding sequence is TGTGCCAGCAGCGCCCGGGCCCCCACAGGTGGCGAGCAGTACTTC. It codes for CASSARAPTGGEQYF.

This rearrangement joins TRBV4-2 to TRBJ2-3; 9 bases fit TRBD2. The CDR3 contains 17 residues. Germline V gene data show CDR1 as LGHNA and CDR2 as YNFKEQ. V trimming: 1 base; J trimming: 4 bases; junction bases outside the gene matches: 9. The CDR3 reads CASSQVGTSGSADTQYF. The CDR3 coding sequence is TGTGCCAGCAGCCAAGTTGGAACTAGCGGGTCCGCAGATACGCAGTATTTT.

V is TRBV25-1 and J is TRBJ2-1; D may be TRBD1 or TRBD2 (5 bases each). The CDR3 has 17 amino acids. With 5 bases removed from V and 4 bases from J, the gap between germline ends came to 21 bases. CDR1 is MGHDK, CDR2 SYGVNS, per germline. Here the CDR3 reads CASSHTGPRGAYNEQFF. CDR3 DNA: TGTGCCAGCAGTCATACAGGACCTCGGGGCGCATACAATGAGCAGTTCTTC.

The chain recombines TRBV6-5 with TRBJ1-2; 7 bases align to TRBD1. J lost 8 bases, V lost 5 bases, and 8 bases had no gene match. Germline V gives CDR1 MNHEY, CDR2 SVGAGI. The CDR3 has 13 amino acids. The CDR3 spells CASSRDRVGGYTF. As DNA, the CDR3 is TGTGCCAGCAGTCGAGACAGGGTGGGGGGCTACACCTTC.